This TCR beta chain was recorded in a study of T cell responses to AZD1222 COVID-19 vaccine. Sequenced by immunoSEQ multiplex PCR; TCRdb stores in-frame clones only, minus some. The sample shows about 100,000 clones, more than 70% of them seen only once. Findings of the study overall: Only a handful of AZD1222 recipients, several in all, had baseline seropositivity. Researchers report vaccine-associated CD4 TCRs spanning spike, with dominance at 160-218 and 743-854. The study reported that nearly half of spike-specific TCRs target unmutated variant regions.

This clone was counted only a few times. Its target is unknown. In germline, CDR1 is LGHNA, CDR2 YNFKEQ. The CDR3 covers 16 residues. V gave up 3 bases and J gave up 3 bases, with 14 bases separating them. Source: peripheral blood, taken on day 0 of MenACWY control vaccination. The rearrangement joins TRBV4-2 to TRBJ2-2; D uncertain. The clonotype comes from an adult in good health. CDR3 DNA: TGTGCCAGCAGCCAGAGGCACTCCGCCGACACCGGGGAGCTGTTTTTT. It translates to CASSQRHSADTGELFF.